This TCR beta chain was sequenced during a study of T cells expressing NK-cell markers (dated by TCRdb to 2020 to 2022). With respect to the entire study: Fewer than ten donors provided sorted CD3+CD56+NKG2C+, CD3+CD56+NKG2C- and CD3+CD56-NKG2C+ T-cell subsets, whose TCR beta-chain repertoires were profiled. Among the eight sequenced donors, seven were HCMV-seropositive and one was HCMV-seronegative. Sequencing of the libraries produced 2 x 150 bp reads on Illumina HiSeq 2000/2500, MiSeq or NextSeq. The eight sequenced donors were randomly selected healthy volunteers, three men and five women. Broad study findings and their caveats: For over five donors, the dominant CD3+CD56+NKG2C+ clonotypes were among the top 10 CD8+ clonotypes and accounted for about 1.0-7.0% of CD8+ T cells. Whether the expanded NKG2C-expressing T cell clones were specific for HCMV antigens remained unclear. Those dominant clonotypes were again the most abundant among CD3+CD56-NKG2C+ cells in a handful of donors, at about 25-60.1%.

Worth noting for this clonotype: The clone's antigen remains unknown.

Sequencer: Illumina HiSeq 2000. 5'RACE template switching, by which a universal primer site and unique molecular identifiers were added, was used to make TCR beta cDNA libraries. Synthesis of cDNA was primed from the TCR beta constant segment and was followed by two consecutive PCR amplification steps. Concerning the study's data processing: MIGEC was used to demultiplex reads and group reads by UMI, and MiTCR was used to assemble and quantify clonotypes. To exclude erroneous sequences, only TCR cDNA sequences supported by at least two reads were retained. The tcR package was used for downstream repertoire analysis, and clonotypes were matched between fractions using CDR3 nucleotide sequence together with V segment. VDJmatch was used to annotate antigen specificity against VDJdb, with one amino acid substitution allowed in CDR3. TCRdb reprocessed the reads; each CDR3 protein sequence makes one entry, and DNA is unavailable. These V and J calls originate from TCRdb's pipeline instead of the authors' own analysis. The table for this sample shows a few hundred thousand distinct CDR3 sequences. The ten largest clones take up about 5.2% of the sample.

HCMV-specific IgG was detected in serum with a commercial ELISA kit to determine HCMV serostatus. Ficoll density gradient centrifugation was used to isolate peripheral blood mononuclear cells from blood. Taken from the germline V gene, the CDR1 and CDR2 loops are KGHSH and LQKENI. The CDR3, from cysteine to phenylalanine, totals 14 residues. Nucleotide data are not available. Recombination connected TRBV18 to TRBJ2-7; the TCRdb call, TRBD1, lacks DNA for checking. Source material: blood T cells: a sorted CD56 or NKG2C T cell subset, CD4+ or CD8+ T cells, or bulk PBMC T cells (not recorded which). The receptor comes from a man aged 18 to 69 in good health. The CDR3 loop reads CASSPDIFFAEQYF.